The rows below give T cell receptor beta chains drawn from one sample of a study of cytomegalovirus exposure and HLA in healthy donors. Repertoires were generated with immunoSEQ multiplex PCR, while TCRdb's copy carries only in-frame clones and drops some. The repertoire includes around 150,000 clones, roughly 91% of them detected once, and 10% sits in the top ten. The material sequenced was PBMCs. These receptor sequences come from a woman under 30 in good health and CMV-seropositive. The CDR3 runs from the conserved cysteine through the conserved F or W. Rows may omit the clone size; those that give it use once, few, many or a size class.

>TRBV7-9|NA|TRBJ1-1
CASSPKDSFMNTEAFF
>TRBV18|NA|TRBJ1-1
CASSQKQGAPGEAFF
>TRBV11-2|NA|TRBJ2-3
CASSPQGPDTQYF
>TRBV7-9|NA|TRBJ1-2
CASSFGTGDGYTF
>TRBV11-2|NA|TRBJ1-3
CASSRTEVSGNTIYF
>TRBV7-2|NA|TRBJ2-3
CASSLQGGTSTDTQYF
>TRBV5-4|NA|TRBJ1-1
CASNRLTGEDTEAFF
>TRBV27|NA|TRBJ2-7
CASSLLDSSSYEQYF
>TRBV4-1|NA|TRBJ2-1
CASSPGAASGYNEQFF
>TRBV27|NA|TRBJ2-7
CASSFRTGATYEQYF
>TRBV7-9|once|TRBJ1-4
CASSLAGENEKLFF
>TRBV7-2|NA|TRBJ1-5
CASSSQGGNQPQHF
>TRBV6-5|NA|TRBJ1-1
CASSESGENTEAFF
>TRBV7-2|NA|TRBJ1-1
CASSPPSNTEAFF
>TRBV28|NA|TRBJ2-5
CASSLIVNSETQYF
>TRBV7-2|NA|TRBJ2-1
CASSLATSSYNEQFF
>TRBV11-2|NA|TRBJ2-7
CASSPGLHYEQYF
>TRBV6-5|NA|TRBJ2-5
CASSYPPKRGGETQYF
>TRBV6-1|NA|TRBJ1-4
CASSGNRAATNEKLFF
>TRBV28|NA|TRBJ2-1
CASSSDMIAGVLEQFF
>TRBV30|NA|TRBJ1-1
CAWSDGGGTEAFF
>TRBV4-1|NA|TRBJ2-1
CASSQGGTGTGVNEQFF
>TRBV7-2|NA|TRBJ2-2
CASSLSVNTGELFF
>TRBV7-2|NA|TRBJ2-7
CASSLTAPSYEQYF
>TRBV7-2|NA|TRBJ1-2
CASSPYRDQDGYTF
>TRBV9|NA|TRBJ2-1
CASSVWVGDEQFF
>TRBV10-2|NA|TRBJ2-7
CASSGDWNSYEQYF
>TRBV7-2|NA|TRBJ2-5
CASRELPGQRIETQYF
>TRBV7-3|once|TRBJ2-1
CASSLAGTSYNEQFF
>TRBV7-9|NA|TRBJ1-3
CASGFARQGTTYSGNTIYF
>TRBV5-1|NA|TRBJ2-5
CASGQGARETQYF
>TRBV4-1|NA|TRBJ2-7
CASSPLQGRYEQYF
>TRBV30|NA|TRBJ2-3
CAWSSPGVTDTQYF
>TRBV28|NA|TRBJ2-7
CASSLGGQGAQEQYF
>TRBV7-2|once|TRBJ2-4
CASRLGGQNIQYF
>TRBV6-5|NA|TRBJ1-2
CASSRTGGDNYGYTF
>TRBV4-2|NA|TRBJ1-1
CASSQVAGKNTEAFF
>TRBV5-3|NA|TRBJ2-2
CARGSGRATGELFF
>TRBV7-8|NA|TRBJ2-7
CASSQQGEQYF
>TRBV7-9|NA|TRBJ1-2
CASSWPGTAINYGYTF
>TRBV27|NA|TRBJ2-7
CASSLNSGSYEQYF
>TRBV5-1|once|TRBJ2-1
CASCFLGHGTSSYNEQFF
>TRBV5-1|NA|TRBJ2-1
CASSIGGRAYNEQFF
>TRBV7-2|NA|TRBJ1-2
CASSPQGGQGVGYGYTF
>TRBV4-1|few|TRBJ2-5
CASSQDRTSGKTQYF
>TRBV30|NA|TRBJ1-5
CAWTRGSNQPQHF
>TRBV2|NA|TRBJ1-4
CASRAGNEKLFF
>TRBV11-3|NA|TRBJ1-1
CASSLDADRANTEAFF
>TRBV5-8|NA|TRBJ2-1
CASSPPTGAFGNEQFF
>TRBV7-9|NA|TRBJ1-1
CASSPLGGQGDRTEAFF
>TRBV21-1|once|TRBJ2-7
CASSKVVETSGRSTSYEQYF
>TRBV27|NA|TRBJ2-7
CASRHGKSYEQYF
>TRBV11-2|once|TRBJ2-7
CASSLVPGPYEQYF
>TRBV29-1|NA|TRBJ1-3
CSVEDWGGLLSGNTIYF
>TRBV10-3|NA|TRBJ2-5
CAISDQQGQETQYF
>TRBV5-3|NA|TRBJ1-5
CARSYQRQGQRWQPQHF
>TRBV2|NA|TRBJ2-1
CASTRQFSYNEQFF
>TRBV7-3|NA|TRBJ2-5
CASSGQGSETQYF
>TRBV9|NA|TRBJ2-1
CASSVGSAGVYEQFF